Below are 14 T cell receptor beta chains sequenced from a single sample in a study of blood T cell repertoires in COVID-19. The table came from immunoSEQ multiplex PCR; TCRdb's copy has only in-frame clones and leaves some out. The data hold hundreds of thousands of clones, with about four fifths observed a single time. Sequencing used PBMCs or T cells enriched from blood (not recorded which). These receptors originate from a man between 35 and 55 years old who had been exposed to COVID-19.

The chain couples TRBV5-5 to TRBJ2-7, with 10 bases that match TRBD2. CDR1 and CDR2 (germline): SGHKS, YYEKEE (reference sequence). After removal of 3 bases from V and 4 bases from J, the junction contained 10 bases not matched to a gene. The CDR3 has 16 residues. The CDR3 reads CASSSTIAGGLYEQYF. The CDR3 DNA sequence: TGTGCCAGCAGCTCAACAATAGCGGGAGGTTTATACGAGCAGTACTTC. Full variable domain (outside the CDR3, taken from reference TRBV5-5 and TRBJ2-7): DAGVTQSPTHLIKTRGQQVTLRCSPISGHKSVSWYQQVLGQGPQFIFQYYEKEERGRGNFPDRFSARQFPNYSSELNVNALLLGDSALYLCASSSTIAGGLYEQYFGPGTRLTVT.

V usage is TRBV6-5 and J usage is TRBJ2-1, with TRBD2 matching 7 bases. With 8 bases clipped from V and 8 bases from J, the junction kept 9 bases outside the gene matches. The CDR3 totals 13 residues. Germline loops: CDR1 MNHEY, CDR2 SVGAGI. CDR3 coding DNA: TGTGCCAGCCTCCCGGGCGGGAGCTATGAGCAGTTCTTC. This translates into CASLPGGSYEQFF.

This clone is a singleton in its sample. This chain connects TRBV4-1 to TRBJ1-4; D not resolved. Per germline, CDR1 MGHRA and CDR2 YSYEKL. V lost 0 bases and J lost 8, with 22 bases in between. The CDR3 is made up of 18 amino acids. CDR3 loop: CASSQDFAVSGSGEKLFF. DNA for the CDR3: TGCGCCAGCAGCCAAGATTTTGCCGTCTCGGGGTCGGGGGAAAAACTGTTTTTT.

The chain links TRBV2 to TRBJ2-1; 7 nucleotides align to TRBD2. The CDR3 extends over 12 amino acids. Germline trimming cut 8 bases from V and 9 bases from J; bases unmatched to any gene: 7. Germline V lookup: CDR1 SNHLY, CDR2 FYNNEI. The CDR3 DNA follows: TGTGCCAGCCGGTCGTCGGGAGGTGAGCAGTTCTTC. Its translation is CASRSSGGEQFF. Full variable domain (remainder filled in from reference TRBV2 and TRBJ2-1): EPEVTQTPSHQVTQMGQEVILRCVPISNHLYFYWYRQILGQKVEFLVSFYNNEISEKSEIFDDQFSVERPDGSNFTLKIRSTKLEDSAMYFCASRSSGGEQFFGPGTRLTVL.

The chain employs TRBV10-1 and TRBJ2-1; 12 bases are a match to TRBD2. The CDR3 covers 17 residues. Germline V gives CDR1 WNHNN, CDR2 SYGVQD (reference sequence). The trim removed 3 bases at V and 7 bases at J, leaving 10 bases unmatched. The CDR3 nucleotides are TGCGCCAGCAGTGAACGACTAGCGGGAGTTGTTGGAAATGAGCAGTTCTTC. It is translated as CASSERLAGVVGNEQFF.

This clone showed up just a few times. V gene TRBV5-4 combines with J gene TRBJ1-6; 7 nucleotides line up with TRBD1. From germline, CDR1 is SGHNT and CDR2 YYREEE (reference sequence). V shed 1 base and J 5 bases; nucleotides not matched to a gene: 9. This CDR3 is built from 17 residues. The CDR3: CASSLIQGSRNNSPLHF. CDR3 DNA: TGTGCCAGCAGCTTGATACAGGGGAGCCGAAATAATTCACCCCTCCACTTT.

The chain links TRBV29-1 to TRBJ1-4, with D unresolved. CDR1 is SQVTM, CDR2 ANQGSEA, per germline. V lost 6 bases, J lost 5 bases, and 10 bases lay in between. CDR3 size: 12 residues. The CDR3 protein is CSVDGLNEKLFF. CDR3 DNA sequence: TGCAGCGTGGACGGACTAAATGAAAAACTGTTTTTT.

At least ten counts were recorded for this clone. The rearrangement joins TRBV6-5 to TRBJ1-1; the D is unclear. The germline V gene encodes CDR1 MNHEY and CDR2 SVGAGI. V was shortened by 9 bases and J by 5 bases, with 16 bases between the two germline ends. CDR3 length: 13 residues. The chain's CDR3 is CASRLKTRTEAFF. CDR3 in DNA: TGTGCCAGTAGACTAAAGACACGGACTGAAGCTTTCTTT.

This sequence joins TRBV2 and TRBJ1-2; D might be TRBD1 (5 bases). Germline V gene data show CDR1 as SNHLY and CDR2 as FYNNEI. The V end lost 2 bases, the J end lost 3 bases, and 19 bases lay between the germline ends. The CDR3 consists of 17 residues. Here the CDR3 DNA reads TGTGCCAGCAGTGAAACTTTAGGGGCGAGAAGTGACTATGGCTACACCTTC. It is translated as CASSETLGARSDYGYTF.

The chain couples TRBV3-1 (or the pseudogene TRBV3-2) to TRBJ2-7; D gene unclear. The CDR3 is made up of 13 amino acids. Per the germline V gene, CDR1 is LGHDT and CDR2 is YNNKEL (reference sequence). V was shortened by 2 bases and J by 7 bases, with 12 bases between the two germline ends. In nucleotides, the CDR3 is TGTGCCAGCAGCCAATACGAGGATCGGGAGCAGTACTTC. Translated, it gives CASSQYEDREQYF.

This sequence joins TRBV30 and TRBJ2-7; D might be TRBD1 (5 bases). Germline V gives CDR1 GTSNPN, CDR2 SVGIG (reference sequence). The CDR3 length is 17 residues. Trimming stripped 3 bases from V and 4 bases from J, with 25 bases between. This chain's CDR3 is CAWRSPSLRGEAYEQYF. The CDR3 DNA sequence: TGTGCCTGGAGAAGCCCATCACTTAGGGGCGAGGCATACGAGCAGTACTTC.

This chain uses TRBV11-2 with TRBJ2-7; D gene uncertain. The V end lost 0 bases, the J end lost 2 bases, and 5 bases lay between the germline ends. Germline lookup yields CDR1 SGHAT and CDR2 FQNNGV. CDR3 length: 13 amino acids. Here the CDR3 DNA reads TGTGCCAGCAGCTTAGAATCGGCCTACGAGCAGTACTTC. It yields the protein CASSLESAYEQYF.

This chain uses TRBV2 with TRBJ1-5; D remains unclear. The CDR3 sequence is 12 residues long. With 4 bases removed from V and 2 bases from J, the gap between germline ends came to 3 bases. Germline V gives CDR1 SNHLY, CDR2 FYNNEI. CDR3 amino acids: CASSVGNQPQHF. The CDR3 nucleotides read TGTGCCAGCAGTGTAGGCAATCAGCCCCAGCATTTT.

This sequence joins TRBV7-8 and TRBJ1-2; tentative D call: TRBD1 (6 bases). The CDR3 spans 14 residues. V was shortened by 1 base and J by 7 bases, with 13 bases between the two germline ends. From germline, CDR1 is SGHVS and CDR2 FQNEAQ. The CDR3 DNA sequence: TGTGCCAGCAGCTTAGAAGGGGGGGCTGCTGGCTACACCTTC. It is translated as CASSLEGGAAGYTF.